One and the same sample provided the 4 T cell receptor beta chains below, sequenced in a study of technical replicates of blood from several donors. Data came from immunoSEQ multiplex PCR; TCRdb stores just in-frame clones and leaves some out. This sample has about 62,000 clones, with more than 75% found just once. The sequencing sample was made of PBMCs. The source of these receptors is a human donor in good health. Some clones in this sample may be carry-over from other donors' samples.

CDR3 nucleotides: TGTGCCACCAGCAGAGATCTCCCGACAGGGTACAATCAGCCCCAGCATTTT. This encodes CATSRDLPTGYNQPQHF. The chain employs TRBV15 and TRBJ1-5; the match to TRBD1 covers 7 bases. Germline CDR1 and CDR2: LNHNV and YYDKDF (reference sequence). This CDR3 has 17 amino acids. J was trimmed by 3 bases and V by 0 bases; bases with no gene match: 8.

DNA for the CDR3: TGCGCCAGCAGCTCGTCCCTCTCCTACGAGCAGTACTTC. This translates into CASSSSLSYEQYF. The rearrangement joins TRBV5-1 to TRBJ2-7; D is undetermined. CDR1 is SGHRS, CDR2 YFSETQ, per germline. The V end lost 3 bases, the J end lost 0 bases, and 7 bases lay between the germline ends. This CDR3 is built from 13 residues. Filled out from reference TRBV5-1 and TRBJ2-7, the complete variable domain reads KAGVTQTPRYLIKTRGQQVTLSCSPISGHRSVSWYQQTPGQGLQFLFEYFSETQRNKGNFPGRFSGRQFSNSRSEMNVSTLELGDSALYLCASSSSLSYEQYFGPGTRLTVT.

This clone showed up just once. The chain couples TRBV4-2 to TRBJ2-2; 14 nucleotides line up with TRBD2. The CDR3 loop spans 17 amino acids. Germline V gene sequence: CDR1 LGHNA, CDR2 YNFKEQ. Trimming took 4 bases from V and 4 from J; bases not matched to a gene: 5. The CDR3 is CASSPTSGRAATGELFF. Written as DNA, the CDR3 is TGTGCCAGCAGCCCGACTAGCGGGAGGGCCGCCACCGGGGAGCTGTTTTTT.

This clone was detected once. CDR3 nucleotides: TGTGCCAGCAGCGTAGGGGAAGGGGGAAGCACAGATACGCAGTATTTT. Amino acids: CASSVGEGGSTDTQYF. The chain couples TRBV9 to TRBJ2-3; perhaps TRBD1 as D (6 bases). CDR1 is SGDLS, CDR2 YYNGEE, per germline. The CDR3 has 16 residues. The V and J ends lost 0 bases and 0 bases respectively, with 11 bases between them.